This TCR beta chain was sequenced in a study of blood T cells in healthy people across ages. Unmatched junction bases numbered 5, after V lost 0 bases and J lost 5 bases. This CDR3 has 14 amino acids. Germline-derived CDR1 and CDR2 are DFQATT and SNEGSKA (reference sequence). Extracted total RNA amounted to at least 6 micrograms for each sample. Then a second PCR, running roughly 7 to 11 cycles, was carried out with a sample-barcoded 5' primer and a J-beta primer mix. MiXCR, applied by TCRdb to the 5' RACE reads, yields one record per CDR3 protein. This sample carries around 900,000 distinct CDR3 sequences, 29% of them seen once, and the ten largest clones take roughly a sixth.

Sample: blood. The receptor was derived from a woman aged 80 or over in good health. This sequence joins TRBV20-1 and TRBJ1-1; 8 bases are shared with TRBD1. The CDR3 coding sequence is TGCAGTGCTAGAGATTACAACAGGGGGACTGAAGCTTTCTTT. This encodes CSARDYNRGTEAFF.